The entry below describes one T cell receptor (beta chain). These data come from a study of cytomegalovirus exposure and HLA in healthy donors. Unrecorded immune exposures were likely, despite nominal health at sampling. The PCR was carried out with 60 Vbeta primers and 13 Jbeta primers. Data came from immunoSEQ multiplex PCR; TCRdb stores just in-frame clones and leaves some out. The data contain about 160,000 clones, roughly 81% of them singletons. Sequenced: PBMCs. The source is a man in his late teens or twenties in good health and CMV-seropositive.

In DNA, the CDR3 is TGTGCCACCAACAAGGAGTACGGGGGGGCAGGAGACACAGATACGCAGTATTTT. Protein: CATNKEYGGAGDTDTQYF. The chain employs TRBV15 and TRBJ2-3; 8 nucleotides match TRBD2. The CDR3 sequence is 18 residues long. The germline V gene encodes CDR1 LNHNV and CDR2 YYDKDF (reference sequence). V shed 7 bases and J 2 bases; nucleotides not matched to a gene: 17.